This TCR beta chain was identified in a study of human T cells and chemical hapten exposure. Study results and limitations: Unchanged with DPC sensitization were TCRs above 1 in 1000 frequency.

This clonotype was recorded at least ten times. Its antigen is not known. Time point meaning: pre-sensitization, week 0. The treatment here: therapeutic diphenylcyclopropenone sensitization with weekly scalp DPC. Alopecia patients deemed DPC-suitable, aged 18 to 70, excluding pregnancy. The germline V gene has CDR1 SNHLY and CDR2 FYNNEI. Germline trimming cut 6 bases from V and 2 bases from J; bases unmatched to any gene: 4. This CDR3 has 14 residues. As handled by the study authors: Per sample, the median was about 95,000 TCRs, with values from around 25,000 to 690,000. TCRdb re-derived calls from the RACE reads in MiXCR, one entry per CDR3 protein. What appears here as the V and J calls and clone size reflects TCRdb's work, not the paper's. This table has approximately 52,000 distinct CDR3 sequences, 9.4% appearing once.

V usage is TRBV2 and J usage is TRBJ1-5; the match to TRBD1 covers 7 bases. This specimen was whole blood, taken in connection with sensitization to the hapten diphenylcyclopropenone (DPC). The clonotype comes from a woman between 40 and 50 years old with alopecia areata. Some clones in this sample may be carry-over from other donors' samples. CDR3 protein: CASSVGQGNQPQHF. As DNA, the CDR3 is TGTGCCAGCAGCGTTGGACAGGGCAATCAGCCCCAGCATTTT.